This T cell receptor beta chain came from a study of OX40 agonist ivuxolimab in advanced cancers. Study-wide context: Ivuxolimab, an agonistic anti-OX40 (CD134) antibody, was given to patients.

Assay used: immunoSEQ multiplex PCR; TCRdb lists only in-frame clones, some missing. The sample comprises about 27,000 clones, roughly 90% of which are singletons, and roughly 21% rests with the top ten. Autoimmune disease history or systemic immunosuppression meant exclusion. This CDR3 contains 15 residues. The V gene end was trimmed by 3 bases and the J gene end by 3 bases; junction bases not matched to a gene: 5. CDR1 and CDR2 (germline): MGHRA, YSYEKL. The source material was CD4+ or CD8+ T cells sorted from blood, sampled in a trial of the OX40 agonist ivuxolimab. The receptor's source is an adult with an advanced solid tumor such as melanoma, head and neck, liver or kidney cancer. The chain uses TRBV4-1 and TRBJ1-1, with 9 bases aligning to TRBD1. The CDR3 region is CASSHRQGDDTEAFF. Here the CDR3 DNA reads TGCGCCAGCAGCCATAGACAGGGGGATGACACTGAAGCTTTCTTT.